The text below deals with one T cell receptor (beta chain). In this sample, this clonotype turned up many times. It has no known antigen specificity. Per-nucleotide qualities are absent, and no much larger clonotype sits a single base away. The sample originates from a study of neurological immune-mediated disorders (dated by TCRdb to between 2017 and 2020). For context, the study as a whole: Among the approximately 35 multiple sclerosis patients, relapsing-remitting MS accounted for approximately 30 and secondary progressive MS accounted for 3. Peripheral blood TCR-beta repertoires from patients with HTLV-I-associated myelopathy (HAM/TSP), patients with multiple sclerosis, and healthy controls were compared in the study using UMI-based sequencing. Longitudinal samples, technical triplicates and paired sorted CD4+ and CD8+ T-cell subsets, alongside PBMC samples, were included among the approximately 110 TCR-beta libraries. The cohort included 60 to 75 subjects: some 14 with HAM/TSP, some 35 with multiple sclerosis, and some 20 healthy controls. The study at large found these results: No identical CDR3 amino acid sequences were shared among expanded clones across subjects, suggesting private TCR-beta repertoires in all groups. In a phylogenetic analysis, the repertoires of 18 out of 34 MS patients fell into a single cluster of related CDR3 sequences, pointing to a possible signature at the repertoire level. The MS cluster was not associated with any clinical or MRI features, and the authors stated that larger cohorts are needed. TCR clonal expansion was highest in HAM/TSP patients and lowest in MS patients, with MS patients falling below even healthy controls.

Measured from the cysteine to the phenylalanine, the CDR3 is 17 residues long. Solely the CDR3 DNA is kept, with 51 bases framed from the first base. As encoded in the germline V gene, CDR1 is SGHRS while CDR2 is YFSETQ. V is pared back by 3 bases and J by 5 bases, with 20 bases lying between the germline termini. cDNA was synthesized by template-switch 5'RACE using a primer carrying a 10-nucleotide random unique molecular identifier by which each TCR transcript was tagged. Each sequencing run produced over 180 million TCR-beta sequences covering 15-18 subjects. The RNeasy kit was used to extract total RNA. The KAPA Real-time Library Amplification kit was used to amplify TCR-beta VDJ regions with primers for the TCR constant region and the 5'RACE anchor. Sample indexes and Illumina adaptors were added in a first PCR, and a second PCR then increased library yield. After purification with Ampure beads, the TCR product of roughly 650 bp was size-selected on a 2% E-gel SizeSelection system. Library quality was checked on a Bioanalyzer, concentration was measured with Qubit, and libraries were quantified with the Kapa Library Quantification kit before pooling. Libraries were sequenced paired-end 2 x 150 bp on an Illumina HiSeq 2500. To increase sequence diversity, roughly 24-31% phiX was spiked into each library pool. Regarding the original processing steps: The quality-filtered reads were processed with the UMI-based MiGEC pipeline, whose error correction step removed more than 85% of the raw TCR sequences. IMGT germline references were used for aligning VDJ genes, and each clonotype was defined as a unique CDR3 amino acid sequence together with its V-J genes. Clonal expansion, Shannon diversity, and CDR3 relatedness (CalcPairwiseDistances, ClusterSamples) were evaluated with VDJtools, and phylogenetic trees were built with CLCbio workbench. Using coefficient-of-variation modelling across technical triplicates, the study counted a clone as expanded if it had at least 8 unique UMIs. TCRdb reprocessing: public reads trimmed at Q25 with fastp, clones called with MiXCR, in-frame beta chains kept. Each entry merges the rows of one CDR3 protein and shows their most common DNA and genes. TCRdb's processing, not the authors', yielded these V and J calls. In all, the sample holds tens of thousands of distinct CDR3 sequences, and 3% to 3.5% of those were seen once. The ten most abundant clones make up over 3.5% of the sample.

Unsorted PBMC libraries were generated from 2 million PBMCs stored in RNAlater at -80 °C until RNA extraction. The multiple sclerosis patients were enrolled in a US clinical protocol that evaluated disease progression with magnetic resonance imaging. PBMCs were separated from peripheral blood using Ficoll-Hypaque density gradient centrifugation and then cryopreserved in liquid nitrogen. The clonotype originates from a man aged 40-55 years with multiple sclerosis. The chain was built from TRBV5-1 and TRBJ1-4, with a weak D call of TRBD1 (6 bases match). Sequenced: PBMCs. The CDR3 is CASSSLPPQGRNEKLFF. The DNA sequence follows: TGCGCCAGCAGCTCCTTACCTCCACAGGGCAGAAATGAAAAACTGTTTTTT. Extended through the reference TRBV5-1 and TRBJ1-4 proteins, this CDR3 yields the full variable domain: KAGVTQTPRYLIKTRGQQVTLSCSPISGHRSVSWYQQTPGQGLQFLFEYFSETQRNKGNFPGRFSGRQFSNSRSEMNVSTLELGDSALYLCASSSLPPQGRNEKLFFGSGTQLSVL.